The sequence of this T cell receptor (beta chain) was determined in a study of low-dose radiotherapy and immunotherapy resistance in tumors. Study information: The study gave Cohort 2 1 Gy per fraction every two weeks, totaling 13 Gy over 26 weeks.

The time point is: after trial treatment. Treatment given: LDRT plus nivolumab, ipilimumab, low-dose cyclophosphamide and aspirin (RACIN trial). Donors were administered nivolumab, ipilimumab, aspirin and low-dose cyclophosphamide, together with low-dose radiotherapy. CDR1 is SNHLY, CDR2 FYNNEI, per germline. This CDR3 contains 17 residues. J was trimmed by 0 bases and V by 7 bases; bases with no gene match: 8. TRAV- and TRBV-specific primers were used for first-strand cDNA, which covered alpha and beta chains. Amplification of TCRs used a constant-region primer and V-primer adapter for 20 PCR cycles. Each CDR3 protein gets one entry after TCRdb re-called the reads with MiXCR. The table has about 100,000 distinct CDR3 sequences, around 20% seen once. There are many counts of this clonotype.

The gene calls are TRBV2 and TRBJ2-2; 10 bases line up with TRBD1. This receptor was taken from a male donor with prostate cancer. The sample here was PBMCs, taken after low-dose radiotherapy plus immunotherapy. CDR3 sequence: CASIDRGLGTNTGELFF. The CDR3 bases are TGTGCCAGCATTGACAGGGGGCTGGGGACGAACACCGGGGAGCTGTTTTTT.